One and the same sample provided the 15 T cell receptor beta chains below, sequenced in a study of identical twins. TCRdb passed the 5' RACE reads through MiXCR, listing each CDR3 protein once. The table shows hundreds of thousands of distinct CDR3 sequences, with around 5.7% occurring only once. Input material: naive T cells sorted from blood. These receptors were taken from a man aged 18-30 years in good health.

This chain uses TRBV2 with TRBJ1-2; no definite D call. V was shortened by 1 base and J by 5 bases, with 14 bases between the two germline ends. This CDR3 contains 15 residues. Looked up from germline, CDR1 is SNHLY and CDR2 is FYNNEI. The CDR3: CASSEGAENLYGYTF. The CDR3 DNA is TGTGCCAGCAGTGAAGGGGCGGAGAATCTTTATGGCTACACCTTC.

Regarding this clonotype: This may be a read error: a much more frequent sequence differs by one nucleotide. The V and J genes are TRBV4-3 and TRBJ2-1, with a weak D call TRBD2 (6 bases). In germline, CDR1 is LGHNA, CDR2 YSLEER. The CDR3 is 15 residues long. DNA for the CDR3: TGCGCCAGCAGCCGAGACAGCGGGTCCTACAATGACCAGTTCTTC. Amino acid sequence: CASSRDSGSYNDQFF.

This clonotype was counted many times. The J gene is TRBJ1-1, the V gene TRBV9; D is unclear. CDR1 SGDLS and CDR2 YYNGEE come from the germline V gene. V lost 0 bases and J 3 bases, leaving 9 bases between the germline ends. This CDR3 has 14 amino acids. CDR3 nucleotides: TGTGCCAGCAGCGTAGTAGGGTTGGACACTGAAGCTTTCTTT. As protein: CASSVVGLDTEAFF.

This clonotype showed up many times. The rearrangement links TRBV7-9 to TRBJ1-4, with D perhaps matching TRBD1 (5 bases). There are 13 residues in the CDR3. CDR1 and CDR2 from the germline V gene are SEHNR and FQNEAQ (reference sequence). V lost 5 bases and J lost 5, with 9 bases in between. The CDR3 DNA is TGTGCCAGCAGCGACAGCCTGAATGAAAAACTGTTTTTT. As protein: CASSDSLNEKLFF.

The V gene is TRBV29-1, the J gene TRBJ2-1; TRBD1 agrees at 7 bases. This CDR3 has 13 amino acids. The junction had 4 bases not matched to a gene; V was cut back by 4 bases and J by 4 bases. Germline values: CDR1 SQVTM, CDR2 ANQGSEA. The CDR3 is CSVGDSLYNEQFF. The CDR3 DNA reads TGCAGCGTTGGGGACAGCCTTTACAATGAGCAGTTCTTC.

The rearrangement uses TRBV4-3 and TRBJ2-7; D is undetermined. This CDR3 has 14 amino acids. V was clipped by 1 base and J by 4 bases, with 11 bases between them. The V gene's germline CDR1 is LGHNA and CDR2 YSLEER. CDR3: CASSQAGGLYEQYF. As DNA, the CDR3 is TGCGCCAGCAGCCAAGCAGGCGGCCTGTACGAGCAGTACTTC.

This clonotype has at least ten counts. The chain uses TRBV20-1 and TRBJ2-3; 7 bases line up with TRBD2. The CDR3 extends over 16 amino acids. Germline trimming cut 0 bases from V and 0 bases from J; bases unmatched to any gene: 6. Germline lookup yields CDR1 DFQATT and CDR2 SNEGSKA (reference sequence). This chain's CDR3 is CSARDRTRPSTDTQYF. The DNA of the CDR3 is TGCAGTGCTAGAGATAGGACTAGACCTAGCACAGATACGCAGTATTTT.

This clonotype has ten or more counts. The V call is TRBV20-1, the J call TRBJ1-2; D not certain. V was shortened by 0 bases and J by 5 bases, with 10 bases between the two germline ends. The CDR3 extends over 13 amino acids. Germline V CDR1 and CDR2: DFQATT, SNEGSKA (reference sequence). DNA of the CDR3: TGCAGTGCTAGAGATGCGGCTTTTTATGGCTACACCTTC. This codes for CSARDAAFYGYTF.

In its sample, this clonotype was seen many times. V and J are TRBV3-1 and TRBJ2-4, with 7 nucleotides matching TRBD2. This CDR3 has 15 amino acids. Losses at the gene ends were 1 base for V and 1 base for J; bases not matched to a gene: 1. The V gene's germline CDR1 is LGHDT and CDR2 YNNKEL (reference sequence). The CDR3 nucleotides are TGTGCCAGCAGCCAAGTCGGGAGGGCCAAAAACATTCAGTACTTC. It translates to CASSQVGRAKNIQYF.

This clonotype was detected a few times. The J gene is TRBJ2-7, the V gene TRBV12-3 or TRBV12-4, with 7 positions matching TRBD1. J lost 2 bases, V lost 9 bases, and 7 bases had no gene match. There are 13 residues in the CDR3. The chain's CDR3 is CARPTGIAYEQYF. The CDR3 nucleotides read TGTGCCAGACCGACAGGGATAGCCTACGAGCAGTACTTC.

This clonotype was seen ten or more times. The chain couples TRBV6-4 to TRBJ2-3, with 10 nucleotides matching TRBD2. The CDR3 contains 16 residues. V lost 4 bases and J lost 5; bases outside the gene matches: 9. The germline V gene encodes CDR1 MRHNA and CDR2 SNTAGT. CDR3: CASSAPSGRGGDTQYF. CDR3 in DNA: TGTGCCAGCAGTGCACCTAGCGGGAGAGGGGGAGATACGCAGTATTTT.

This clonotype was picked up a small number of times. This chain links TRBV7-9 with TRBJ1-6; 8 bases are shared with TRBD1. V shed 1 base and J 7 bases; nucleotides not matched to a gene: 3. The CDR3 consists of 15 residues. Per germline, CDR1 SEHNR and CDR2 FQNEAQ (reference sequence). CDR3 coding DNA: TGTGCCAGCAGCTTAGACAGGGGGATCAATTCACCCCTCCACTTT. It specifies CASSLDRGINSPLHF. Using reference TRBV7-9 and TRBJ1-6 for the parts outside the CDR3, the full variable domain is DTGVSQNPRHKITKRGQNVTFRCDPISEHNRLYWYRQTLGQGPEFLTYFQNEAQLEKSRLLSDRFSAERPKGSFSTLEIQRTEQGDSAMYLCASSLDRGINSPLHFGNGTRLTVT.

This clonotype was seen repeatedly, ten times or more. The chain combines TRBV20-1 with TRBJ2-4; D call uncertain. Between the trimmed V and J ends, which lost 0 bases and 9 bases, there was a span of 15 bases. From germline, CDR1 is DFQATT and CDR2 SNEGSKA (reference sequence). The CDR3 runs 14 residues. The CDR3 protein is CSARDPGQPGIQYF. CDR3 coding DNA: TGCAGTGCTAGAGATCCTGGCCAGCCGGGCATTCAGTACTTC.

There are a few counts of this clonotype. The chain's CDR3 is CAISDLTREYF. CDR3 in DNA: TGTGCCATCAGTGACCTTACCAGGGAGTACTTC. The chain recombines TRBV10-3 with TRBJ2-7; D is possibly TRBD1 (5 bases). Germline V lookup: CDR1 ENHRY, CDR2 SYGVKD. Trimming pared 3 bases from V and 11 bases from J, leaving 11 bases between. This CDR3 contains 11 residues.

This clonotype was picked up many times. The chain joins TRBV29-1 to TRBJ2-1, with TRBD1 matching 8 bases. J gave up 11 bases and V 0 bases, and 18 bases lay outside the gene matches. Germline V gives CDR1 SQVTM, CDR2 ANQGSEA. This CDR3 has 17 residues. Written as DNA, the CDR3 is TGCAGCGTTGAAGATGGTGAACAGGGCCAGGGACAGGAGAAGCAGTTCTTC. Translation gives CSVEDGEQGQGQEKQFF.